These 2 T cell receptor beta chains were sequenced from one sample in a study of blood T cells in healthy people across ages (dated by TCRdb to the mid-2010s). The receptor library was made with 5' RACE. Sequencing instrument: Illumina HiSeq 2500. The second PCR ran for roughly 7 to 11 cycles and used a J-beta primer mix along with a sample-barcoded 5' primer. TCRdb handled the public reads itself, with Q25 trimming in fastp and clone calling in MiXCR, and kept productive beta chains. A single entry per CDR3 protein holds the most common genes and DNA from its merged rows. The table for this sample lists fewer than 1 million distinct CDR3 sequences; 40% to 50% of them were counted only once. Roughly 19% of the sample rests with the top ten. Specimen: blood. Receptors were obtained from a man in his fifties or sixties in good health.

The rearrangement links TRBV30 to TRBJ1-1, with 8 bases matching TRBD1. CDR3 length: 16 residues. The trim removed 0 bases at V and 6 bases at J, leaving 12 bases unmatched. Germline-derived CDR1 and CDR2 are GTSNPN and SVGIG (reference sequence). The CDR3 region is CAWSVHFGNRGAEAFF. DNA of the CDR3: TGTGCCTGGAGTGTACATTTCGGCAACAGGGGGGCTGAAGCTTTCTTT.

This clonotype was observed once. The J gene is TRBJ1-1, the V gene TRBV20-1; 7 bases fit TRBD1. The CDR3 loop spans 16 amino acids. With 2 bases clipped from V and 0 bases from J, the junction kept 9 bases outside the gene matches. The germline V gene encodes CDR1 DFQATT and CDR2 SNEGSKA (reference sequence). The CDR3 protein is CSARKAGGAMNTEAFF. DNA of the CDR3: TGCAGTGCTAGAAAGGCAGGGGGTGCCATGAACACTGAAGCTTTCTTT.